This TCR beta chain was identified in a study of cytomegalovirus exposure and HLA in healthy donors. J gave up 4 bases and V 3 bases, and 6 bases lay outside the gene matches. CDR3 length equals 15 residues. Germline V CDR1 and CDR2: WNHNN, SYGVQD (reference sequence). The table came from immunoSEQ multiplex PCR; TCRdb's copy has only in-frame clones and leaves some out. This sample carries some 78,000 clones, 90% to 97% of them seen once, and the ten largest clones take around 1.6%. This clonotype was sampled from a man between 18 and 35 years old in good health and CMV-seropositive. The gene calls are TRBV10-1 and TRBJ2-4; 7 bases agree with TRBD1. The sequencing input was PBMCs. This CDR3 is CASSDTTGPKNIQYF. CDR3 in DNA: TGCGCCAGCAGTGACACGACAGGGCCAAAAAACATTCAGTACTTC.